The clone carrying this TCR beta chain has a count of ten or more. These data originate in a study of T cells after yellow fever vaccination. Each CDR3 protein is one row after TCRdb ran MiXCR on the 5' RACE reads. The sample includes under 55,000 distinct CDR3 sequences, under 8% of them seen just once. Trimming shortened V by 3 bases and J by 3 bases, and 9 bases separated the two germline ends. CDR1 and CDR2 (germline): SQVTM, ANQGSEA. This CDR3 has 12 residues. The chain combines TRBV29-1 with TRBJ2-7; D may be TRBD2 (5 bases). The origin of this receptor is a man aged 25-45 years who received the YFV17D yellow fever vaccine. The source was CD8+ T cells not binding an NS4B(214-222) dextramer, sorted from PBMCs, collected 45 days after the yellow fever booster vaccination. The CDR3 sequence is CSVELAYYEQYF. The CDR3 region has the DNA TGCAGCGTTGAGCTAGCCTACTACGAGCAGTACTTC.